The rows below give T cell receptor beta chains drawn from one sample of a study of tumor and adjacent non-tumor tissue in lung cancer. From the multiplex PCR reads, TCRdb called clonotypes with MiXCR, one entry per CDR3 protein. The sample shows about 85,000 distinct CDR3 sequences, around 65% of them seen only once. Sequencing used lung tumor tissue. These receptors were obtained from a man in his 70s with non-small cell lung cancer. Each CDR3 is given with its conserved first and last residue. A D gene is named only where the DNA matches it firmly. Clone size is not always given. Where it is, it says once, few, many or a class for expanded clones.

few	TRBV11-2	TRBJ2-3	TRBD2	CGSSLDSTSIPDTQYF	TGTGGCAGCAGCTTAGATTCGACTAGCATTCCTGATACGCAGTATTTT
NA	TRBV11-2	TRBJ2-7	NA	CASSPTSGPYEQYF	TGTGCCAGCAGCCCGACGAGTGGGCCCTACGAGCAGTACTTC
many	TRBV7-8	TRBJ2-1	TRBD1	CASSRTGGYEQFF	TGTGCCAGCAGCCGGACAGGGGGCTATGAGCAGTTCTTC
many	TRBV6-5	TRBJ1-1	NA	CASSYSWTARTEAFF	TGTGCCAGCAGTTACTCGTGGACAGCTAGGACTGAAGCTTTCTTT
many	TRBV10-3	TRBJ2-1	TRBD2	CAISESSGGYNEQFF	TGTGCCATCAGTGAGTCTAGCGGGGGGTACAATGAGCAGTTCTTC
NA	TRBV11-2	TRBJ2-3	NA	CSSSLGIGDTQYF	TGTTCCAGCAGCTTAGGAATAGGTGATACGCAGTATTTT
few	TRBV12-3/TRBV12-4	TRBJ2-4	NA	CASSLWGAKNIQYF	TGTGCCAGCAGTTTATGGGGGGCCAAAAACATTCAGTACTTC
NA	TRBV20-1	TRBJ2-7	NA	CSPLGEQYF	TGCAGCCCCCTGGGCGAGCAATACTTC
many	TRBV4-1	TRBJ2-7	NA	CASSKTEAGGYEQYF	TGCGCCAGCAGCAAGACCGAGGCGGGCGGCTACGAGCAGTACTTC
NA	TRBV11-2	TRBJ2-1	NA	CAGSVPRTPEFF	TGTGCCGGCAGCGTCCCCAGGACTCCGGAGTTCTTC
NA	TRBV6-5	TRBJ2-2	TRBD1	CASRGQGAAGELFF	TGTGCCAGCAGAGGGCAGGGGGCCGCCGGTGAGCTGTTCTTT
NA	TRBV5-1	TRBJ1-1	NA	CTSSGWGNTEAFF	TGCACCAGCAGCGGATGGGGGAACACTGAAGCTTTCTTC
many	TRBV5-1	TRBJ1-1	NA	CASSLALGGPAFF	TGCGCCAGCAGCTTGGCCCTGGGGGGCCCCGCTTTCTTT
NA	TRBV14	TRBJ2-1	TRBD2	CAITSQRGSSYNEQFF	TGTGCCATCACCAGCCAGCGGGGAAGCTCCTACAATGAGCAGTTCTTC
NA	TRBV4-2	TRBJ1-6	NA	CAISQEENASYSPLHF	TGTGCCATCAGCCAAGAAGAAAATGCATCATACTCACCCCTCCACTTT
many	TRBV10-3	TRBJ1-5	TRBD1	CAIRQGTGGHWGNQPQHF	TGTGCCATCAGGCAGGGGACAGGGGGCCATTGGGGCAATCAGCCCCAGCATTTT
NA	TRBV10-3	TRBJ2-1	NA	CVISELGGGHRGNVQFF	TGTGTCATCAGTGAGTTGGGAGGGGGTCATCGAGGTAATGTGCAGTTCTTC
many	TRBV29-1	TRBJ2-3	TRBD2	CSVEDPGRVRTDTQYF	TGCAGCGTTGAGGACCCCGGGAGGGTCAGGACAGATACGCAGTATTTT
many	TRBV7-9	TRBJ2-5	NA	CASRRSFQETQYF	TGTGCCAGCCGTAGGTCTTTCCAAGAGACCCAGTACTTC
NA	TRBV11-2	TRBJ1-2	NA	CASSRRGGGYTF	TGTGCCAGCAGCCGCCGCGGTGGTGGCTACACCTTC
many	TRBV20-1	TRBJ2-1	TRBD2	CSARWLAGGRSNEQFF	TGCAGTGCTAGATGGCTAGCGGGAGGGAGAAGCAATGAGCAGTTCTTC
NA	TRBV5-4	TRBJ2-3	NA	CASSLESRGSSDTQYF	TGTGCCAGCAGCCTGGAATCGCGGGGAAGTTCAGATACGCAGTATTTT
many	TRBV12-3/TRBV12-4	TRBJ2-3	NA	CASSLRQGVTDTQYF	TGTGCCAGCAGTTTGAGGCAGGGCGTGACAGATACGCAGTATTTT
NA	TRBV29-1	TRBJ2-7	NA	CSMREGSYEHYF	TGCAGCATGCGAGAGGGGTCCTACGAGCATTACTTC
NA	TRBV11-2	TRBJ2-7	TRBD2	CAGRGAYSGSSYEQYF	TGTGCCGGCAGGGGAGCTTATAGCGGGAGCTCTTACGAGCAGTACTTC
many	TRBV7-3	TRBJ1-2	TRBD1	CASSLDRGIDGYTF	TGTGCCAGCAGCTTGGACAGGGGCATTGATGGCTACACCTTC
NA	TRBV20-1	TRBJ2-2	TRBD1	CSARRDRGSITTGELFF	TGCAGTGCTAGACGGGACAGGGGGTCTATAACCACCGGGGAGCTGTTTTTT
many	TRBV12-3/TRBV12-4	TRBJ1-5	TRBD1	CASSGDRGRSQPQHF	TGTGCCAGCAGTGGGGACAGGGGGCGCAGTCAGCCCCAGCATTTT
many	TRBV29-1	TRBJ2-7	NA	CSVGQVYEQYF	TGCAGCGTGGGTCAGGTTTACGAGCAGTACTTC
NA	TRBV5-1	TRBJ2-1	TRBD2	CASSSIPNSGARHEQFF	TGCGCCAGCAGCTCCATTCCTAATAGCGGGGCCAGGCATGAGCAGTTCTTC
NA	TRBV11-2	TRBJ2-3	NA	CASNTVGGWDTDTQYF	TGTGCCAGCAACACCGTTGGGGGCTGGGACACAGATACGCAGTATTTT
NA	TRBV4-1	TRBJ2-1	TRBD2	CASSQDFGGRPMSDEQFF	TGTGCCAGCAGCCAAGATTTCGGCGGGAGACCGATGAGCGATGAGCAGTTCTTC
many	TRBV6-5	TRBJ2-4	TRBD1	CASSRTGGRRNIQYF	TGTGCCAGCAGTCGGACAGGGGGTAGGAGGAACATTCAGTACTTC
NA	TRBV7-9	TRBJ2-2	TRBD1	CANSFLRGGDTGELFF	TGTGCCAACAGTTTCCTTCGAGGGGGCGACACCGGGGAGCTGTTTTTT
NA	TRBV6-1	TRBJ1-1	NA	CASRGGVVGTEAFF	TGTGCCAGCCGTGGAGGAGTCGTCGGCACTGAAGCTTTCTTT
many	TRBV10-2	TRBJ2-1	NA	CASSDLGGLTGQFF	TGCGCCAGCAGTGACCTTGGGGGCCTTACTGGGCAGTTCTTC
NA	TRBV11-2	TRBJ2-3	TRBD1	CASSYRQGETDRQYF	TGTGCCAGCAGTTACCGACAGGGGGAGACAGATAGGCAGTATTTT
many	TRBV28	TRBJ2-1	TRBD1	CASSNYQGDEQFF	TGTGCCAGCAGTAACTACCAGGGGGATGAGCAGTTCTTC
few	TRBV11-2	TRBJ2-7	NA	CASSLTGYEQYF	TGTGCCAGCAGCCTCACAGGATACGAGCAATACTTC
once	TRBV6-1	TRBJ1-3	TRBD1	CASNNPGQEIRNTIYF	TGTGCCAGCAACAACCCGGGACAGGAAATCAGAAACACCATATATTTT
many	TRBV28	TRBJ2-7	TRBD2	CASSRPRLASYEQYF	TGTGCCAGCAGCCGACCAAGACTAGCGTCGTACGAGCAGTACTTC
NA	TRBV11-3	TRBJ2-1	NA	CISREQLSSYNEQFF	TGTATCAGCAGGGAACAGCTTAGCTCCTACAATGAGCAGTTCTTC
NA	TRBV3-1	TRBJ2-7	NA	CASSQVSHEQYF	TGTGCCAGCAGCCAAGTATCGCACGAGCAGTACTTC
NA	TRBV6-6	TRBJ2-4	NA	CAGSFPLGVENIQYF	TGTGCCGGCAGTTTCCCCCTGGGAGTGGAAAACATTCAGTACTTC
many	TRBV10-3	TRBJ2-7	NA	CAISFSGYEQYF	TGTGCCATCAGCTTCAGCGGCTACGAGCAGTACTTC
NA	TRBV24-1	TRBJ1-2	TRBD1	CAVPSSPGGGSGYNF	TGTGCCGTACCAAGCAGCCCAGGGGGAGGAAGTGGCTACAACTTC
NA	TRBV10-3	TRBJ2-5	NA	CAISGFMGLGQETQYF	TGTGCCATCAGTGGATTCATGGGCTTAGGTCAAGAGACACAGTACTTC
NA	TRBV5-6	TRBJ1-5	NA	CASSLGQVVLRKQPQHF	TGTGCCAGCAGCTTGGGACAGGTGGTGCTGCGCAAACAGCCCCAGCATTTT
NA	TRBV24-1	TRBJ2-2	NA	CATSGLLGRGNTGELFF	TGTGCCACCAGTGGTTTGCTGGGACGGGGAAACACCGGGGAGCTGTTTTTT
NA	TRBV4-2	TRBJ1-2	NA	CASSQERLQDARYDYTF	TGTGCCAGCAGCCAAGAACGTTTACAGGACGCTAGGTATGACTACACCTTC
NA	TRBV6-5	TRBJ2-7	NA	CASRQRDNYERYF	TGTGCCAGCAGGCAACGAGACAACTACGAGCGGTACTTC
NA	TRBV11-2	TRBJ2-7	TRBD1	CTSSSRTGMNEQYF	TGTACCAGCAGCTCACGGACAGGGATGAACGAGCAATACTTC
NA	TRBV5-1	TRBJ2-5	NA	CAITRSSFQETQYF	TGCGCCATCACCCGATCCTCGTTCCAAGAGACCCAGTACTTC